This paragraph reports one T cell receptor beta chain. What it binds is unknown. Measured with immunoSEQ multiplex PCR; TCRdb has only the in-frame clones, and not every one. The table shows about 360,000 clones, with just over 85% occurring only once. This entry belongs to a study of cytomegalovirus exposure and HLA in healthy donors. Broader study findings: First-cohort TCR clusters tended to co-occur in the approximately 110 validation repertoires, a later analysis found. Reported results showed that the classifier diagnosed cytomegalovirus status with high specificity and sensitivity. In vitro, three CMV-associated chains proved specific for CMV antigens. Most TCR sequences were seen very rarely across donors, but some public TCRs occurred in many.

The clonotype was recovered from a woman aged 18-29 years in good health and CMV-seronegative. Sequencing was performed on PBMCs.

The CDR3, as DNA: TGTGCCAGCAGCTCATCAGGGGGCTCGGGAACTGAAGCTTTCTTT. It is translated as CASSSSGGSGTEAFF. V and J are TRBV6-5 and TRBJ1-1; 8 bases line up with TRBD1. Germline V lookup: CDR1 MNHEY, CDR2 SVGAGI. V lost 6 bases, J lost 5 bases, and 11 bases stayed unmatched. This CDR3 contains 15 residues.